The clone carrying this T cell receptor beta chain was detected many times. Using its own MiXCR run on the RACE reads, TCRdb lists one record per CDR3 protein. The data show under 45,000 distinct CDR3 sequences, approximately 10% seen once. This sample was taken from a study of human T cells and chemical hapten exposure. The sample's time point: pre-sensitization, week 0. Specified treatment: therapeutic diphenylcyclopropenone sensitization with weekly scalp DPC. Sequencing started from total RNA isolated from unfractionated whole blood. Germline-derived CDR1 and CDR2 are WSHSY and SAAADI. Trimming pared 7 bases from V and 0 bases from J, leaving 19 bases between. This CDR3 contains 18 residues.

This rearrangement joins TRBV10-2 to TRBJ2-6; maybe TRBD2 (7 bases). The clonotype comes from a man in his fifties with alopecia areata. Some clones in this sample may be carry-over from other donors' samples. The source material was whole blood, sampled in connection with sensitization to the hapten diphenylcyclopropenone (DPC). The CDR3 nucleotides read TGCGCCAGCATTCCGACGGGGGGCCCCTACTCTGGGGCCAACGTCCTGACTTTC. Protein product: CASIPTGGPYSGANVLTF.